The source of this TCR beta chain is a study of blood T cell repertoires in COVID-19. Study-level information: From T cells, B-cell-depleted T cells, or PBMCs came the material, which was cDNA or gDNA.

This clone was seen only a few times. Original processing methods: Estimated nucleated cell counts came from reference gene primer amplification. TCRdb's table, derived via immunoSEQ multiplex PCR, lists solely in-frame clones and lacks some. V and J calls and clone size are those listed in that table; D and trimming were worked out from the DNA. The sample consists of around 140,000 clones, around 90% of them appearing once. In assigning cohorts, the study relied on participant-reported clinical history. A PCR-confirmed or clinician-diagnosed COVID-19 case had contacted exposed participants within 2 weeks of entry. Germline V gives CDR1 LNHDA, CDR2 SQIVND (reference sequence). V was clipped by 8 bases and J by 5 bases; unmatched bases: 4. The CDR3 extends over 13 amino acids.

Input material: PBMCs or T cells enriched from blood (not recorded which). The receptor was derived from a woman aged 40-49 years who had been exposed to COVID-19. The chain uses TRBV19 and TRBJ1-5; 9 bases match TRBD1. The chain's CDR3 is CASGTGQHQPQHF. The CDR3 bases are TGTGCCAGTGGGACAGGGCAACATCAGCCCCAGCATTTT.